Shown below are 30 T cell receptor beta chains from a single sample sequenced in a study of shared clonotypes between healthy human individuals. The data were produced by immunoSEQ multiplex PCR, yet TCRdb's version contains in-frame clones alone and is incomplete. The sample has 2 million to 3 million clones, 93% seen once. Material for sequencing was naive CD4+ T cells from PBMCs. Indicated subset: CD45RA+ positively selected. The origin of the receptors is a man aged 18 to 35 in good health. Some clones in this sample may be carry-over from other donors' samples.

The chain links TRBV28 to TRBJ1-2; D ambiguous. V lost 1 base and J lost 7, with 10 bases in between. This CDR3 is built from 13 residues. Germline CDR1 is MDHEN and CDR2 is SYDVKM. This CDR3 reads CASSLSQGPGYTF. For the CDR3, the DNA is TGTGCCAGCAGTTTATCCCAAGGGCCTGGCTACACCTTC.

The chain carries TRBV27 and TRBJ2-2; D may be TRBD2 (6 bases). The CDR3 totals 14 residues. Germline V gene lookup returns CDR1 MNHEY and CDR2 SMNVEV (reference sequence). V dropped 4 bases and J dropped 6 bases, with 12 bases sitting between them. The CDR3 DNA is TGTGCCAGCAGTTCCCCCCGGGGGTCCGGGGAGCTGTTTTTT. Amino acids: CASSSPRGSGELFF.

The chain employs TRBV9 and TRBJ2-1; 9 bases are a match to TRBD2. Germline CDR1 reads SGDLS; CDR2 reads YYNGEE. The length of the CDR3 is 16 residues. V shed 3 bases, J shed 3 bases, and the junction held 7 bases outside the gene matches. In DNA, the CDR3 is TGTGCCAGCAGCGCCGGGCCAGCGGGAGGCTACAATGAGCAGTTCTTC. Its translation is CASSAGPAGGYNEQFF.

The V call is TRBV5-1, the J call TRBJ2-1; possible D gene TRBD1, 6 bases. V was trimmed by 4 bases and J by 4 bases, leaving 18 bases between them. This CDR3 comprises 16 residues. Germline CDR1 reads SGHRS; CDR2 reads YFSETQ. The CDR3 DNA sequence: TGCGCCAGCAGCCCAGGGGAGCATAGCGCGTACAATGAGCAGTTCTTC. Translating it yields CASSPGEHSAYNEQFF.

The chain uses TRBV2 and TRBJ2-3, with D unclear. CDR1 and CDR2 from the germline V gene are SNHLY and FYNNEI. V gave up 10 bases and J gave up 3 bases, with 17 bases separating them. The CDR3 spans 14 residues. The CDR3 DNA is TGTGCCACCTTACTCGGTCTGAGGACAGATACGCAGTATTTT. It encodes CATLLGLRTDTQYF.

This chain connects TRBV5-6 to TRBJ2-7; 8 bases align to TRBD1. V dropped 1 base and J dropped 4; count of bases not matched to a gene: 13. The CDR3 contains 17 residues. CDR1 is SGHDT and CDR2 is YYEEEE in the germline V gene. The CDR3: CASSLLVGQGSTYEQYF. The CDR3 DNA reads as TGTGCCAGCAGCTTGTTAGTCGGACAGGGTAGTACGTACGAGCAGTACTTC.

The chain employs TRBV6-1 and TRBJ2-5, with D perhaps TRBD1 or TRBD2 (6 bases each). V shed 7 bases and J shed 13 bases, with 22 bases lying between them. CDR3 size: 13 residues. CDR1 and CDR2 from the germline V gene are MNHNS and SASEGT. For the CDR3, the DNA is TGTGCCAGCACCCCCGGGGGCACCAACGTGCTGTACTTC. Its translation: CASTPGGTNVLYF.

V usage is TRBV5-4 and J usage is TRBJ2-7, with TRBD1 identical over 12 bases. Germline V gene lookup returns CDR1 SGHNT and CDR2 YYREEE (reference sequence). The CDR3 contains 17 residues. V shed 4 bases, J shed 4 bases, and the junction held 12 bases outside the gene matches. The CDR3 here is CASSRDNPGQGAYEQYF. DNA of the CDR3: TGTGCCAGCAGCCGAGATAACCCGGGACAGGGGGCTTACGAGCAGTACTTC.

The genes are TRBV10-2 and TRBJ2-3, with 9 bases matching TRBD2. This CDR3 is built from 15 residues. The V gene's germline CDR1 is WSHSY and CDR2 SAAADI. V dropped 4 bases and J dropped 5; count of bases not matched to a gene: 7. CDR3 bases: TGCGCCAGCAGTGTCGCGGGAGGGCGTGGAGATACGCAGTATTTT. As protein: CASSVAGGRGDTQYF.

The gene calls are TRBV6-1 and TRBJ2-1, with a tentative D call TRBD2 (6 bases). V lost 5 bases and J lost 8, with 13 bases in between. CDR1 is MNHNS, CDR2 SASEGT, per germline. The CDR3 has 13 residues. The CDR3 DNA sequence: TGTGCCAGCAGTAACCTAGCGAGACATGAGCAGTTCTTC. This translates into CASSNLARHEQFF.

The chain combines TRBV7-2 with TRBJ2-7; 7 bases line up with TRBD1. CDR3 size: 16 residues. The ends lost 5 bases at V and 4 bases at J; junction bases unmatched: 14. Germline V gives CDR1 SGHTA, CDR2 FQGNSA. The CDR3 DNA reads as TGTGCCAGCAGCCCAGGGGGTGGGCAGCCCTGGTACGAGCAGTACTTC. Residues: CASSPGGGQPWYEQYF.

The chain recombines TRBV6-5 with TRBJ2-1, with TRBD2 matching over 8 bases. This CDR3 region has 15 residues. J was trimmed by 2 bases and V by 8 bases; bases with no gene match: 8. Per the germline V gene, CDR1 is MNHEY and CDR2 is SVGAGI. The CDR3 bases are TGTGCCAGCCGGACGGGGGGGTCCACCTACAATGAGCAGTTCTTC. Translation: CASRTGGSTYNEQFF.

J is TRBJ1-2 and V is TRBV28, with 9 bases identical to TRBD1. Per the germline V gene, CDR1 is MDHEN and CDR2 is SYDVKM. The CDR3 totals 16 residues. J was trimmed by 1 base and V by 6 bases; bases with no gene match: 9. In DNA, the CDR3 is TGTGCCAGCAGAGCCGGACAGGGGCGGTTTAACTATGGCTACACCTTC. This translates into CASRAGQGRFNYGYTF.

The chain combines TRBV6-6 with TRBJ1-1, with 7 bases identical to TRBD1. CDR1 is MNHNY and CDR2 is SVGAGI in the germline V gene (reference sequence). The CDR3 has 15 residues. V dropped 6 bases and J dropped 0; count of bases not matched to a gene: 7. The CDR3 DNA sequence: TGTGCCAGCAGCCAGGGACAGCTTCTGAACACTGAAGCTTTCTTT. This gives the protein CASSQGQLLNTEAFF.

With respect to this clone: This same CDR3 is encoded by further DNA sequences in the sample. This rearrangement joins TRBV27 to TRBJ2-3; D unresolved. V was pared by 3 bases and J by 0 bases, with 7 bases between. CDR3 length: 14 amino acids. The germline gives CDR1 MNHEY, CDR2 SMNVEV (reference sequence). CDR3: CASSFLASTDTQYF. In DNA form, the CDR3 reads TGTGCCAGCAGTTTTTTGGCGAGCACAGATACGCAGTATTTT.

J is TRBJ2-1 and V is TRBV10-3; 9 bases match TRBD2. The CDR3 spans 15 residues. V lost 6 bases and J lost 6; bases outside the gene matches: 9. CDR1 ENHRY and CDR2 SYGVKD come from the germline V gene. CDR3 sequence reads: CAISLAGDRGNEQFF. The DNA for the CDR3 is TGTGCCATCAGCTTAGCGGGAGATAGGGGCAATGAGCAGTTCTTC.

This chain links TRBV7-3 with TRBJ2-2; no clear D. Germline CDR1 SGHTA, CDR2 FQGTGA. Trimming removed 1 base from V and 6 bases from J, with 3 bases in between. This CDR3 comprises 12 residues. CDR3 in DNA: TGTGCCAGCAGCTTAAGGCCCGGGGAGCTGTTTTTT. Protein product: CASSLRPGELFF.

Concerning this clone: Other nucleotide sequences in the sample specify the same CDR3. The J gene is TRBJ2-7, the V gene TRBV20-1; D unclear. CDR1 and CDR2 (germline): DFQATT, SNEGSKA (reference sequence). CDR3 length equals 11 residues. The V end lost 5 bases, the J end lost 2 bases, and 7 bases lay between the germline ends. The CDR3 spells CSARLAYEQYF. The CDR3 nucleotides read TGCAGTGCTCGACTGGCCTACGAGCAGTACTTC.

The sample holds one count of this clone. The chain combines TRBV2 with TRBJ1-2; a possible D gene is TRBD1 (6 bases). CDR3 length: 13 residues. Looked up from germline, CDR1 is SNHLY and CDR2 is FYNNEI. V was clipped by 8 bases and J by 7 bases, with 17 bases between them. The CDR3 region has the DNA TGTGCCAGCGGGGACCGGGACAAAGGTGGCTACACCTTC. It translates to CASGDRDKGGYTF.

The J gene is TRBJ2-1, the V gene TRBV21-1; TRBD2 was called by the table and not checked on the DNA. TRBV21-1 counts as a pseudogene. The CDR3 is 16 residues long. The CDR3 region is CASSKAAHPIYNEQFF. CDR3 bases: TGTGCCAGCAGCAAGGCGGCACACCCTATCTACAATGAGCAGTTCTTC.

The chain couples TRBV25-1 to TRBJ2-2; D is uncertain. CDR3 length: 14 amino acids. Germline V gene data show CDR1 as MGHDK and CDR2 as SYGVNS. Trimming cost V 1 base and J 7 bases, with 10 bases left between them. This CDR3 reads CASSELQWGGELFF. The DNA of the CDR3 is TGTGCCAGCAGTGAATTGCAGTGGGGCGGGGAGCTGTTTTTT.

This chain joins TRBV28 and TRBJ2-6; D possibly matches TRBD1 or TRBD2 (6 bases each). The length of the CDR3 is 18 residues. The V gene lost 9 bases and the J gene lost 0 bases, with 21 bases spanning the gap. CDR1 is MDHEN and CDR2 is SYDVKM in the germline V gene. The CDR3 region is CASQGGKGLLSGANVLTF. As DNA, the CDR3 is TGTGCCAGTCAAGGGGGGAAAGGCCTCCTCTCTGGGGCCAACGTCCTGACTTTC.

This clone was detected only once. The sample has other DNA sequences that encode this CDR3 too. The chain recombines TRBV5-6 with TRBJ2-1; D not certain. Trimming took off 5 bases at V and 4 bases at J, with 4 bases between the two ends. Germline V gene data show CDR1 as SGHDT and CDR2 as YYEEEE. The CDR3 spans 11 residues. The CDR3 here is CASSWYNEQFF. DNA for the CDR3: TGTGCCAGCAGTTGGTACAATGAGCAGTTCTTC.

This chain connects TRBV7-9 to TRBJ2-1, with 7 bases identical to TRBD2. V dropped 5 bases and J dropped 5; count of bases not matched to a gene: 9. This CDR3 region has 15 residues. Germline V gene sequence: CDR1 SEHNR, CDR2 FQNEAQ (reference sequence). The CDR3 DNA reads TGTGCCAGCAGCCGTGCGGGAGCGGGGAACAATGAGCAGTTCTTC. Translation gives CASSRAGAGNNEQFF.

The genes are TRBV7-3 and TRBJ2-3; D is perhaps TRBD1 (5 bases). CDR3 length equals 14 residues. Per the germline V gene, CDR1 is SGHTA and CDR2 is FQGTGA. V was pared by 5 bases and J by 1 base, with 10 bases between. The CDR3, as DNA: TGTGCCAGCAGCCAAGGGGCGGGCACAGATACGCAGTATTTT. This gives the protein CASSQGAGTDTQYF.

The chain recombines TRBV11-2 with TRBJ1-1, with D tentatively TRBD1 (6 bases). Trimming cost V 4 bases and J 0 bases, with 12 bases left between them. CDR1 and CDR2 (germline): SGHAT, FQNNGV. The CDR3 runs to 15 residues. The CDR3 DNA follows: TGTGCCAGCAGCTCGGTGGACAGCCTGAACACTGAAGCTTTCTTT. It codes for CASSSVDSLNTEAFF.

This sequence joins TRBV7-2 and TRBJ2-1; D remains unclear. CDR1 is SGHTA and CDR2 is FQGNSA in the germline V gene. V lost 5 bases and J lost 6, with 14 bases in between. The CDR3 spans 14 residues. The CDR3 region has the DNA TGTGCCAGCAGCCAGAGGCGCTCCCGCAATGAGCAGTTCTTC. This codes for CASSQRRSRNEQFF. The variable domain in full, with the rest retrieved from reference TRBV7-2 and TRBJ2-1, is GAGVSQSPSNKVTEKGKDVELRCDPISGHTALYWYRQSLGQGLEFLIYFQGNSAPDKSGLPSDRFSAERTGGSVSTLTIQRTQQEDSAVYLCASSQRRSRNEQFFGPGTRLTVL.

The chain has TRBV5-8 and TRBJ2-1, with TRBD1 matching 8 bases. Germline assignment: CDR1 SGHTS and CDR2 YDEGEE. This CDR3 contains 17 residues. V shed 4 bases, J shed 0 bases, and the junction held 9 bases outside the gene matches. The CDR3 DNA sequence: TGTGCCAGCAGCCCCCGACAGGGGCGAAGCTCCTACAATGAGCAGTTCTTC. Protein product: CASSPRQGRSSYNEQFF. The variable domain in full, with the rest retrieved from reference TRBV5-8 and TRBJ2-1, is EAGVTQSPTHLIKTRGQQATLRCSPISGHTSVYWYQQALGLGLQFLLWYDEGEERNRGNFPPRFSGRQFPNYSSELNVNALELEDSALYLCASSPRQGRSSYNEQFFGPGTRLTVL.

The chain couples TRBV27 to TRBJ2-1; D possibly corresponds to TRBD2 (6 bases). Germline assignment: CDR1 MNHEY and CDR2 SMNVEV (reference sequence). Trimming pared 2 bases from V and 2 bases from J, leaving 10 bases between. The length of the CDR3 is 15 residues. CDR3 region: CASSLGGKPYNEQFF. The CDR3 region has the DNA TGTGCCAGCAGTTTAGGCGGGAAGCCCTACAATGAGCAGTTCTTC.

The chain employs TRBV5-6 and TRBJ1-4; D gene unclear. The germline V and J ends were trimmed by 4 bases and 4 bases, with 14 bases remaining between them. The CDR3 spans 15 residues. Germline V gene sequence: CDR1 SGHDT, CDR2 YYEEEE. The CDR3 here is CASSGGGQFNEKLFF. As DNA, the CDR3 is TGTGCCAGCAGCGGAGGAGGGCAGTTTAATGAAAAACTGTTTTTT.